The next 22 T cell receptor beta chains were all read from a single sample in a study of blood T cell repertoires in COVID-19. The table came from immunoSEQ multiplex PCR; TCRdb's copy has only in-frame clones and leaves some out. The table has about 230,000 clones, approximately 87% seen once; the top ten hold 2% to 3%. Sequencing input: peripheral blood. The receptors here all came from a woman between 65 and 79 years old with active or convalescent COVID-19.

This chain links TRBV10-2 with TRBJ2-3; D not resolved. V was clipped by 6 bases and J by 3 bases, with 16 bases between them. This CDR3 contains 15 residues. Germline values: CDR1 WSHSY, CDR2 SAAADI. In DNA form, the CDR3 reads TGCGCCAGCAGCGCTATCTCCGAGAGGACAGATACGCAGTATTTT. The encoded protein is CASSAISERTDTQYF.

This clone has a handful of counts. This chain connects TRBV2 to TRBJ1-5; TRBD1 might be the D (5 bases). V was cut by 6 bases and J by 5 bases, with 17 bases left in between. CDR3 length: 15 residues. Germline V gene sequence: CDR1 SNHLY, CDR2 FYNNEI. The CDR3 here is CASSGRQRWYQPQHF. The CDR3 coding sequence is TGTGCCAGCAGCGGGAGACAGAGATGGTATCAGCCCCAGCATTTT. Based on the CDR3 plus reference TRBV2 and TRBJ1-5, the full variable domain is EPEVTQTPSHQVTQMGQEVILRCVPISNHLYFYWYRQILGQKVEFLVSFYNNEISEKSEIFDDQFSVERPDGSNFTLKIRSTKLEDSAMYFCASSGRQRWYQPQHFGDGTRLSIL.

The chain combines TRBV18 with TRBJ2-5, with 7 bases fitting TRBD1. The V and J ends lost 6 bases and 4 bases, in that order; junction bases with no gene match: 11. CDR1 KGHSH and CDR2 LQKENI come from the germline V gene. The length of the CDR3 is 15 residues. The CDR3 nucleotides read TGTGCCAGCTCCCGAACAGGGGTTGATGGAGAGACCCAGTACTTC. Translating gives CASSRTGVDGETQYF. Supplemented by reference TRBV18 and TRBJ2-5, the full variable domain reads NAGVMQNPRHLVRRRGQEARLRCSPMKGHSHVYWYRQLPEEGLKFMVYLQKENIIDESGMPKERFSAEFPKEGPSILRIQQVVRGDSAAYFCASSRTGVDGETQYFGPGTRLLVL.

The V gene is TRBV5-1, the J gene TRBJ1-2; maybe TRBD1 (6 bases). With 2 bases removed from V and 7 bases from J, the gap between germline ends came to 12 bases. The CDR3 consists of 13 residues. Germline V lookup: CDR1 SGHRS, CDR2 YFSETQ. The CDR3 loop reads CASSFEGVIGYTF. The DNA of the CDR3 is TGCGCCAGCAGCTTCGAGGGGGTTATTGGCTACACCTTC.

This chain links TRBV5-1 with TRBJ1-1; 11 nucleotides agree with TRBD1. The CDR3 totals 17 residues. The V and J ends lost 4 bases and 3 bases, in that order; junction bases with no gene match: 11. CDR1 is SGHRS and CDR2 is YFSETQ in the germline V gene. CDR3 nucleotide sequence: TGCGCCAGCAGCCCCGGACAGGGGGCAATGGAAGACACTGAAGCTTTCTTT. Its protein product is CASSPGQGAMEDTEAFF.

This chain joins TRBV5-4 and TRBJ1-5; no firm D call. The V end was cut by 0 bases, the J end by 7 bases, with 5 bases between. The germline gives CDR1 SGHNT, CDR2 YYREEE (reference sequence). The CDR3 runs 12 residues. The CDR3 loop reads CASSLDAQPQHF. The CDR3 coding sequence is TGTGCCAGCAGCTTGGACGCGCAGCCCCAGCATTTT.

V is TRBV19 and J is TRBJ1-5; D is unclear. The CDR3 loop spans 15 amino acids. Trimming took off 4 bases at V and 2 bases at J, with 12 bases between the two ends. Germline V CDR1 and CDR2: LNHDA, SQIVND (reference sequence). CDR3 nucleotide sequence: TGTGCCAGTAGTAACCGAGAGGCGGGCAATCAGCCCCAGCATTTT. It translates to CASSNREAGNQPQHF.

The genes are TRBV24-1 and TRBJ1-2; 7 positions match TRBD1. Germline lookup yields CDR1 KGHDR and CDR2 SFDVKD. This CDR3 comprises 14 residues. J gave up 2 bases and V 3 bases, and 2 bases lay outside the gene matches. The CDR3 loop is CATSDLDRNYGYTF. Written as DNA, the CDR3 is TGTGCCACCAGTGATCTGGACAGGAACTATGGCTACACCTTC.

This chain joins TRBV7-2 and TRBJ1-5; D gene unclear. This CDR3 contains 14 residues. The V gene lost 1 base and the J gene lost 7 bases, with 11 bases spanning the gap. Per germline, CDR1 SGHTA and CDR2 FQGNSA. The CDR3 bases are TGTGCCAGCAGCTTAGTGGGGAGGTACCAGCCCCAGCATTTT. Its translation is CASSLVGRYQPQHF.

V usage is TRBV28 and J usage is TRBJ1-4, with a tentative D call TRBD1 (5 bases). Trimming took off 4 bases at V and 16 bases at J, with 19 bases between the two ends. The CDR3 has 13 amino acids. The germline V gene has CDR1 MDHEN and CDR2 SYDVKM. CDR3 sequence (DNA): TGTGCCAGCAGTTATAGTGCGCATCAGGGCTGGTTTTTT. It codes for CASSYSAHQGWFF.

The chain joins TRBV15 to TRBJ2-3, with a possible D match to TRBD1 (5 bases). CDR1 is LNHNV and CDR2 is YYDKDF in the germline V gene (reference sequence). Trimming stripped 0 bases from V and 0 bases from J, with 10 bases between. This CDR3 comprises 16 residues. The DNA of the CDR3 is TGTGCCACCAGCAGAGAAACAGGTTTTAGCACAGATACGCAGTATTTT. It is translated as CATSRETGFSTDTQYF. Complete variable domain (other parts from reference TRBV15 and TRBJ2-3): DAMVIQNPRYQVTQFGKPVTLSCSQTLNHNVMYWYQQKSSQAPKLLFHYYDKDFNNEADTPDNFQSRRPNTSFCFLDIRSPGLGDTAMYLCATSRETGFSTDTQYFGPGTRLTVL.

CDR3 region: CASNSQGLNGNQPQHF. CDR3 sequence (DNA): TGTGCCAGCAACTCACAGGGGTTGAACGGCAATCAGCCCCAGCATTTT. The chain carries TRBV21-1 and TRBJ1-5; TRBD1 is the table's D call, not checked against the DNA. TRBV21-1 has pseudogene status. The CDR3 runs to 16 residues.

The chain recombines TRBV28 with TRBJ2-1; 7 bases align to TRBD2. The CDR3 has 17 amino acids. CDR1 and CDR2 (germline): MDHEN, SYDVKM. Germline trimming cut 4 bases from V and 2 bases from J; bases unmatched to any gene: 11. CDR3 loop: CASSSPGGSGAYNEQFF. The CDR3 DNA reads TGTGCCAGCAGTTCTCCCGGTGGAAGCGGGGCCTACAATGAGCAGTTCTTC.

The chain links TRBV2 to TRBJ2-5; 9 nucleotides align to TRBD1. The CDR3 totals 13 residues. Germline values: CDR1 SNHLY, CDR2 FYNNEI. After removal of 7 bases from V and 5 bases from J, the junction contained 5 bases not matched to a gene. CDR3 in amino acids: CASNRDRVETQYF. CDR3 bases: TGTGCCAGCAATCGGGACAGGGTTGAGACCCAGTACTTC. Combining the CDR3 with reference TRBV2 and TRBJ2-5 gives the whole variable domain EPEVTQTPSHQVTQMGQEVILRCVPISNHLYFYWYRQILGQKVEFLVSFYNNEISEKSEIFDDQFSVERPDGSNFTLKIRSTKLEDSAMYFCASNRDRVETQYFGPGTRLLVL.

The gene calls are TRBV5-1 and TRBJ1-4, with 9 nucleotides matching TRBD1. The CDR3 is 15 amino acids. Germline assignment: CDR1 SGHRS and CDR2 YFSETQ. The J segment lost 7 bases and the V segment lost 5 bases, leaving 9 bases of the junction unmatched. CDR3 protein: CASSRPGQGSEKLFF. CDR3 nucleotides: TGCGCCAGCAGTAGACCGGGACAGGGAAGTGAAAAACTGTTTTTT.

CDR3 in DNA: TGTGCCAGCAGTTTATTTCCGGGAGGGGTTAGGGATGAGCAGTTCTTC. Translation gives CASSLFPGGVRDEQFF. The chain combines TRBV28 with TRBJ2-1; 8 bases fit TRBD2. The germline CDR1 and CDR2 sequences are MDHEN and SYDVKM. V trimming: 1 base; J trimming: 8 bases; junction bases outside the gene matches: 10. The CDR3 extends over 16 amino acids.

The J gene is TRBJ2-1, the V gene TRBV18; 11 bases agree with TRBD1. Germline CDR1 is KGHSH and CDR2 is LQKENI. The V and J ends lost 3 bases and 6 bases, in that order; junction bases with no gene match: 4. The CDR3 extends over 15 amino acids. CDR3 in amino acids: CASSPQGTGGNEQFF. The CDR3 DNA follows: TGTGCCAGCTCACCGCAGGGGACAGGGGGCAATGAGCAGTTCTTC.

The chain's CDR3 is CASSYSRTAGTDTQYF. The CDR3 coding sequence is TGTGCCAGCAGTTACTCGAGGACAGCAGGGACAGATACGCAGTATTTT. This chain connects TRBV6-6 to TRBJ2-3; tentative D call: TRBD1 (6 bases). The CDR3 has 16 residues. CDR1 and CDR2 from the germline V gene are MNHNY and SVGAGI (reference sequence). With 0 bases removed from V and 3 bases from J, the gap between germline ends came to 13 bases.

The rearrangement links TRBV3-1 (or the pseudogene TRBV3-2) to TRBJ2-1, with 8 nucleotides matching TRBD2. The ends lost 1 base at V and 10 bases at J; junction bases unmatched: 3. The germline CDR1 and CDR2 sequences are LGHDT and YNNKEL (reference sequence). This CDR3 has 13 amino acids. The CDR3, as DNA: TGTGCCAGCAGCCAAGCCGTAGCGGGGGAGCAGTTCTTC. It translates to CASSQAVAGEQFF.

The rearrangement joins TRBV12-3 or TRBV12-4 to TRBJ1-2, with 7 positions matching TRBD1. Trimming at V came to 6 bases and at J to 8 bases, leaving 6 bases not matched to a gene. The CDR3 covers 12 residues. The CDR3 DNA follows: TGTGCCAGCAGCAGACAGGGTGGCGGCTACACCTTC. It is translated as CASSRQGGGYTF.

The V call is TRBV11-2, the J call TRBJ1-1; D remains ambiguous. V was clipped by 0 bases and J by 5 bases, with 10 bases between them. The germline gives CDR1 SGHAT, CDR2 FQNNGV. The CDR3 length is 14 residues. The CDR3 sequence is CASSLDRRRTEAFF. CDR3 nucleotide sequence: TGTGCCAGCAGCTTAGATCGGAGAAGAACTGAAGCTTTCTTT.

The chain employs TRBV5-1 and TRBJ2-1; possibly TRBD1 for D (5 bases). The CDR3 is 13 amino acids. V was trimmed by 1 base and J by 6 bases, leaving 8 bases between them. Looked up from germline, CDR1 is SGHRS and CDR2 is YFSETQ. CDR3 in DNA: TGCGCCAGCAGCTTGCAGGGAATCAATGAGCAGTTCTTC. It encodes CASSLQGINEQFF.